One sample yielded the 21 T cell receptor beta chains listed below, sequenced in a study of response to subunit inactivated influenza vaccine. One entry per CDR3 protein results from TCRdb running MiXCR on the RT-PCR reads. This sample has under 200,000 distinct CDR3 sequences; 9.5% to 13% occur once, and the top ten carry about an eighth. This specimen was non-naive T cells sorted from PBMCs, taken about 6 weeks after vaccination. Receptors originate from a man aged 50 to 60 who received an inactivated influenza vaccine.

The rearrangement uses TRBV7-9 and TRBJ2-3; TRBD2 matches at 8 bases. The CDR3 contains 15 residues. The germline CDR1 and CDR2 sequences are SEHNR and FQNEAQ (reference sequence). The V and J ends lost 4 bases and 2 bases, in that order; junction bases with no gene match: 5. CDR3 sequence reads: CASSSRGGDTDTQYF. CDR3 sequence (DNA): TGTGCCAGCAGCTCCCGGGGGGGCGACACAGATACGCAGTATTTT.

The chain links TRBV20-1 to TRBJ2-3, with D uncertain. This CDR3 is 12 amino acids long. The V end lost 6 bases, the J end lost 7 bases, and 14 bases lay between the germline ends. Germline loops: CDR1 DFQATT, CDR2 SNEGSKA (reference sequence). CDR3 amino acids: CSAAVQEHTQYF. CDR3 coding DNA: TGCAGTGCCGCCGTCCAGGAGCATACGCAGTATTTT.

This clonotype was counted at least ten times. The chain has TRBV24-1 and TRBJ2-2; TRBD1 matches at 9 bases. The V segment lost 1 base and the J segment 4 bases; nucleotides outside the gene matches: 6. This CDR3 contains 17 residues. Per germline, CDR1 KGHDR and CDR2 SFDVKD. CDR3 region: CATSDFVGTGFTGELFF. The CDR3 nucleotides read TGTGCCACCAGTGATTTTGTGGGGACAGGGTTCACCGGGGAGCTGTTTTTT.

In this sample, this clonotype turned up many times. This rearrangement joins TRBV18 to TRBJ2-4, with D possibly being TRBD1 or TRBD2 (5 bases each). The CDR3 has 15 amino acids. The V and J ends lost 5 bases and 4 bases respectively, with 15 bases between them. Germline loops: CDR1 KGHSH, CDR2 LQKENI. The CDR3 is CASSRDGSPKNIQYF. In DNA, the CDR3 is TGTGCCAGCTCAAGGGACGGCTCTCCAAAAAACATTCAGTACTTC.

This clonotype was seen only a few times. The chain has TRBV4-3 and TRBJ2-5; 14 positions match TRBD2. CDR3 size: 17 residues. The germline gives CDR1 LGHNA, CDR2 YSLEER. V shed 4 bases, J shed 2 bases, and the junction held 6 bases outside the gene matches. CDR3 nucleotides: TGCGCCAGCAGCCGAGGGACTAGCGGGAGTGGTCAAGAGACCCAGTACTTC. Its protein product is CASSRGTSGSGQETQYF.

This sequence joins TRBV5-1 and TRBJ1-1; TRBD1 might be the D (5 bases). The germline V gene has CDR1 SGHRS and CDR2 YFSETQ. CDR3 length: 18 residues. Trimming pared 0 bases from V and 3 bases from J, leaving 21 bases between. The CDR3 nucleotides read TGCGCCAGCAGCTTGGCCCCTCGTGTGGGGGGGGTTCACACTGAAGCTTTCTTT. This encodes CASSLAPRVGGVHTEAFF.

This chain links TRBV2 with TRBJ2-1; D gene unclear. V lost 3 bases and J 3 bases, leaving 9 bases between the germline ends. Germline V lookup: CDR1 SNHLY, CDR2 FYNNEI. This CDR3 region has 14 residues. CDR3 sequence: CASSEGFLYNEQFF. The CDR3 DNA is TGTGCCAGCAGTGAGGGGTTTCTCTACAATGAGCAGTTCTTC.

This chain joins TRBV18 and TRBJ2-7; a possible D gene is TRBD2 (5 bases). CDR3 length: 13 amino acids. The V gene lost 8 bases and the J gene lost 3 bases, with 14 bases spanning the gap. Looked up from germline, CDR1 is KGHSH and CDR2 is LQKENI. In DNA form, the CDR3 reads TGTGCCAGCACGCAAAACCGGGGCTACGAGCAGTACTTC. It translates to CASTQNRGYEQYF. Full variable domain (remainder filled in from reference TRBV18 and TRBJ2-7): NAGVMQNPRHLVRRRGQEARLRCSPMKGHSHVYWYRQLPEEGLKFMVYLQKENIIDESGMPKERFSAEFPKEGPSILRIQQVVRGDSAAYFCASTQNRGYEQYFGPGTRLTVT.

This clonotype was detected a few times. V and J are TRBV7-9 and TRBJ2-1; tentative D call: TRBD1 (5 bases). The CDR3 runs 17 residues. The germline V gene has CDR1 SEHNR and CDR2 FQNEAQ (reference sequence). V was pared by 5 bases and J by 4 bases, with 21 bases between. This chain's CDR3 is CASSPGGPGNMYNEQFF. As DNA, the CDR3 is TGTGCCAGCAGCCCCGGTGGGCCAGGGAATATGTACAATGAGCAGTTCTTC.

This chain connects TRBV4-3 to TRBJ2-1; D call uncertain. Germline CDR1 reads LGHNA; CDR2 reads YSLEER. V lost 0 bases and J 16 bases, leaving 19 bases between the germline ends. The CDR3 is 14 residues long. DNA for the CDR3: TGCGCCAGCAGCCAAGATACCGAAACCGCCATTGCCTTCTTC. This codes for CASSQDTETAIAFF.

This clonotype was seen only a few times. The chain has TRBV9 and TRBJ1-6; D remains unclear. Trimming cost V 7 bases and J 7 bases, with 18 bases left between them. The CDR3 contains 15 residues. Germline CDR1 and CDR2: SGDLS and YYNGEE. This CDR3 is CASGLEDGRNSPLHF. The CDR3 DNA reads as TGTGCCAGCGGCCTCGAAGACGGTCGCAATTCACCCCTCCACTTT.

About this clonotype: Possible read error: a much larger clone is one base away. The J gene is TRBJ2-2, the V gene TRBV5-1; D not resolved. CDR3 length equals 14 residues. Germline values: CDR1 SGHRS, CDR2 YFSETQ. Here the CDR3 DNA reads TGCGCCAGCAACTTGGACGGGAACACCGGGGAGCTGTTTTTT. Residues: CASNLDGNTGELFF.

This rearrangement joins TRBV4-2 to TRBJ1-2; D uncertain. Germline assignment: CDR1 LGHNA and CDR2 YNFKEQ. V dropped 0 bases and J dropped 4 bases, with 9 bases sitting between them. The CDR3 has 14 amino acids. CDR3 nucleotides: TGTGCCAGCAGCCAAGATGGCACTCTCTATGGCTACACCTTC. This translates into CASSQDGTLYGYTF.

This clonotype has a single count. The rearrangement links TRBV3-1 to TRBJ2-3; D gene ambiguous. The V end was cut by 2 bases, the J end by 3 bases, with 12 bases between. From germline, CDR1 is LGHDT and CDR2 YNNKEL (reference sequence). The CDR3 runs 15 residues. The CDR3 DNA follows: TGTGCCAGCAGCCAAAGGGTACCTTGGACAGATACGCAGTATTTT. It encodes CASSQRVPWTDTQYF.

This clonotype was found many times. The CDR3 nucleotides are TGTGCCAGCAGCCGGTCCGGGACTAGCGTGGGCGGGGAGCTGTTTTTT. Translated, it gives CASSRSGTSVGGELFF. V and J are TRBV28 and TRBJ2-2; TRBD2 aligns across 10 bases. V shed 6 bases, J shed 7 bases, and the junction held 11 bases outside the gene matches. Germline V gives CDR1 MDHEN, CDR2 SYDVKM. The CDR3 has 16 residues.

This chain joins TRBV5-4 and TRBJ2-5; TRBD2 matches 13 bases. Unmatched junction bases numbered 3, after V lost 3 bases and J lost 4 bases. Germline V CDR1 and CDR2: SGHNT, YYREEE (reference sequence). The CDR3 runs 15 residues. The CDR3 sequence is CASSWTSGGSETQYF. The DNA of the CDR3 is TGTGCCAGCAGCTGGACTAGCGGGGGATCAGAGACCCAGTACTTC.

V gene TRBV12-3 or TRBV12-4 combines with J gene TRBJ2-3, with D uncertain. The CDR3 is 13 residues long. V lost 10 bases and J lost 0, with 11 bases in between. CDR3 in amino acids: CANKKDSTDTQYF. Written as DNA, the CDR3 is TGTGCCAACAAAAAAGATAGCACAGATACGCAGTATTTT.

This clonotype appeared many times. The V and J genes are TRBV20-1 and TRBJ2-3; D is undetermined. V shed 0 bases and J shed 2 bases, with 3 bases lying between them. The CDR3 has 12 amino acids. The germline CDR1 and CDR2 sequences are DFQATT and SNEGSKA (reference sequence). The CDR3 is CSARDPTDTQYF. The CDR3 nucleotides read TGCAGTGCTAGAGATCCCACAGATACGCAGTATTTT.

There are a few counts of this clonotype. This chain links TRBV28 with TRBJ2-1, with D unclear. The ends were cut back, 7 bases at V and 0 bases at J, with 10 bases in the middle. This CDR3 comprises 14 residues. CDR1 MDHEN and CDR2 SYDVKM come from the germline V gene. Here the CDR3 reads CASMGSSSYNEQFF. CDR3 in DNA: TGTGCCAGCATGGGCAGCAGCTCCTACAATGAGCAGTTCTTC.

The V and J genes are TRBV20-1 and TRBJ2-1; 14 bases align to TRBD2. The CDR3 contains 16 residues. CDR1 is DFQATT and CDR2 is SNEGSKA in the germline V gene (reference sequence). The junction had 13 bases not matched to a gene; V was cut back by 6 bases and J by 9 bases. The CDR3: CSAPKWTSGRSREQFF. CDR3 coding DNA: TGCAGTGCCCCCAAATGGACTAGCGGGAGGTCACGTGAGCAGTTCTTC.

This clonotype was observed many times. The chain uses TRBV3-1 and TRBJ2-1; TRBD2 matches at 7 bases. This CDR3 contains 16 residues. The V and J ends lost 4 bases and 0 bases, in that order; junction bases with no gene match: 6. Germline CDR1 and CDR2: LGHDT and YNNKEL (reference sequence). DNA of the CDR3: TGTGCCAGCAGCCCCCTACTAGCGAGCTCCTACAATGAGCAGTTCTTC. Translating it yields CASSPLLASSYNEQFF.